This TCR beta chain was sequenced during a study of blood T cell repertoires in COVID-19. Trimming left V 3 bases short and J 2 bases short, with 10 bases between. The V gene's germline CDR1 is MDHEN and CDR2 SYDVKM. This CDR3 is built from 14 residues. The authors' processing: Reference gene primer amplification yielded estimated nucleated cell counts. Clones were read by immunoSEQ multiplex PCR, and TCRdb kept only the in-frame ones, dropping some. The DNA was the basis for D and trimming; V, J and clone size are from that table. The sample gives around 260,000 clones, about 87% of which show up once; 10% is in the top ten.

Specimen: peripheral blood. V gene TRBV28 combines with J gene TRBJ2-5; no firm D call. The TCR comes from a woman in her seventies with COVID-19, enrolled during active disease. The CDR3 bases are TGTGCCAGCAGTTTGAGCCCCGGGCAAGAGACCCAGTACTTC. Translating it yields CASSLSPGQETQYF.